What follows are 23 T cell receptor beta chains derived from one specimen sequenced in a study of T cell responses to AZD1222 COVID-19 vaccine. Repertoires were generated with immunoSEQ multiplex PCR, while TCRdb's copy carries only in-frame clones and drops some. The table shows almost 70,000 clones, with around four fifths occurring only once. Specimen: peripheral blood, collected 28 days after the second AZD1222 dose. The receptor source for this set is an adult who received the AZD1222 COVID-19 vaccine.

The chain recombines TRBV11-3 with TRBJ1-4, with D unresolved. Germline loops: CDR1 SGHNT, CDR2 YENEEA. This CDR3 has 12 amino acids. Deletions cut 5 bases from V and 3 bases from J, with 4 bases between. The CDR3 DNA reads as TGTGCCAGCAGCCGGCCTAATGAAAAACTGTTTTTT. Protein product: CASSRPNEKLFF.

The CDR3 protein is CASSLVGQYSYNEQFF. Here the CDR3 DNA reads TGTGCCAGCAGCTTAGTGGGACAGTATTCCTACAATGAGCAGTTCTTC. The chain combines TRBV7-8 with TRBJ2-1; the match to TRBD1 covers 7 bases. Per germline, CDR1 SGHVS and CDR2 FQNEAQ. CDR3 size: 16 residues. V lost 1 base and J lost 1; bases outside the gene matches: 4.

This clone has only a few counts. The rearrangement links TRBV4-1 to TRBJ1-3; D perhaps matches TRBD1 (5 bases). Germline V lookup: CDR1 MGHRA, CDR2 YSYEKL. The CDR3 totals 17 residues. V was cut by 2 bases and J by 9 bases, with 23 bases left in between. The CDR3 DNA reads TGCGCCAGCAGCCAACCTCTCAGGGATACCGAGACGCGCACCATATATTTT. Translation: CASSQPLRDTETRTIYF.

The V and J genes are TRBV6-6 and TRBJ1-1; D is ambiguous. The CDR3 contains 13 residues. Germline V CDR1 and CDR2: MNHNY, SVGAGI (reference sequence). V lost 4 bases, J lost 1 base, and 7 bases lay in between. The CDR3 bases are TGTGCCAGCAGTTCGAAGGCGAACACTGAAGCTTTCTTT. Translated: CASSSKANTEAFF.

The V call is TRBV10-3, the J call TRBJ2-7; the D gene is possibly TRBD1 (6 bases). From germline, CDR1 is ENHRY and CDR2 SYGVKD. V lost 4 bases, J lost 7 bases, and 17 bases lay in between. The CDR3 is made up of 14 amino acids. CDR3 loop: CAISGYRAPGEQYF. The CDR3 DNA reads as TGTGCCATCAGTGGCTACAGGGCCCCTGGGGAGCAGTACTTC.

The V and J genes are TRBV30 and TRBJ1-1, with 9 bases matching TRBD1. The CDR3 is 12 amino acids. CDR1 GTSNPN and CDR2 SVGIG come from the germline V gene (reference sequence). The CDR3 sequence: CAHDRGGTEAFF. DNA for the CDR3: TGTGCTCATGACAGGGGGGGCACTGAAGCTTTCTTT.

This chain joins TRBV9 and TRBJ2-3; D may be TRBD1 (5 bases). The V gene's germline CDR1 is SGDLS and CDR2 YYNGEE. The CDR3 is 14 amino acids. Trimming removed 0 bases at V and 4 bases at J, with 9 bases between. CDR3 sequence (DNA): TGTGCCAGCAGCGTAGAAAGGGGCCCAGATACGCAGTATTTT. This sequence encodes CASSVERGPDTQYF.

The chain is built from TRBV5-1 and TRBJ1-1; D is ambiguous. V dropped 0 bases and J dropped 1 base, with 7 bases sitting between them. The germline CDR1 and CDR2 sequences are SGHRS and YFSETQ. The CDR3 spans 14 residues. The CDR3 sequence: CASSLDKRNTEAFF. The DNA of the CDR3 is TGCGCCAGCAGCTTGGACAAGAGGAACACTGAAGCTTTCTTT.

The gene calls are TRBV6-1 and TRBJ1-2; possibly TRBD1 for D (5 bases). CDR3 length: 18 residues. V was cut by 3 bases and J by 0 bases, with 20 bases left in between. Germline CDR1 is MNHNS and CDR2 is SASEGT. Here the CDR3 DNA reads TGTGCCAGCAGTGATAACTCAAGGAGGGGAGACCCTAACTATGGCTACACCTTC. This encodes CASSDNSRRGDPNYGYTF.

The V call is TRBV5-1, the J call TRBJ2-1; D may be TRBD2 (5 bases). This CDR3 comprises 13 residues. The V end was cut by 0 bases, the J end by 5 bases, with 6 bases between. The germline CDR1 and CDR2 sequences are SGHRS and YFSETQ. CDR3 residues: CASSLGGDNEQFF. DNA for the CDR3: TGCGCCAGCAGCTTGGGGGGAGACAATGAGCAGTTCTTC.

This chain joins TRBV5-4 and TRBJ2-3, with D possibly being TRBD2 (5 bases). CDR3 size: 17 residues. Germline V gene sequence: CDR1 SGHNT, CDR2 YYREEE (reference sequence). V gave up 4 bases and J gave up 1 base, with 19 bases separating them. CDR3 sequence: CASSPSPRGSGTDTQYF. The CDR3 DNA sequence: TGTGCCAGCAGCCCATCCCCTCGGGGATCGGGCACAGATACGCAGTATTTT.

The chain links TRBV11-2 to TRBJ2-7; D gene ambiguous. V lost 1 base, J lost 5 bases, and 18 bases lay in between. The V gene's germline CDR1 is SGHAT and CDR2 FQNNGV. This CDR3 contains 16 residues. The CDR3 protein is CASSLVPLLGFHEQYF. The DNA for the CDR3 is TGTGCCAGCAGCTTAGTTCCCCTACTGGGGTTCCACGAGCAGTACTTC.

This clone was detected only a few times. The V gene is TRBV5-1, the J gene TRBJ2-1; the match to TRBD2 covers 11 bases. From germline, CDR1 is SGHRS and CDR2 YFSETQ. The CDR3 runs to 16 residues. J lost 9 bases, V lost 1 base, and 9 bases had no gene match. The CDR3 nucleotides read TGCGCCAGCAGCTTGACTAGCGGGGGCCCCGGGGGTGAGCAGTTCTTC. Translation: CASSLTSGGPGGEQFF.

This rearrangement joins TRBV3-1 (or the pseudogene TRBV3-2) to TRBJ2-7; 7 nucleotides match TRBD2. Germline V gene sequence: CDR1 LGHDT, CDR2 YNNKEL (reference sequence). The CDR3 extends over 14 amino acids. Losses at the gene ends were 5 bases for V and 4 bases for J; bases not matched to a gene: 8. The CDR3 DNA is TGTGCCAGCAGCAACACCGGGGGGACTTACGAGCAGTACTTC. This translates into CASSNTGGTYEQYF.

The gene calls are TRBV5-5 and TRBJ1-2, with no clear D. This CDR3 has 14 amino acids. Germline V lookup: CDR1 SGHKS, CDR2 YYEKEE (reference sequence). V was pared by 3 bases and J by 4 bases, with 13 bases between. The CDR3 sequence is CASSSGSDLYGYTF. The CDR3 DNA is TGTGCCAGCAGCTCGGGTTCGGACCTCTATGGCTACACCTTC.

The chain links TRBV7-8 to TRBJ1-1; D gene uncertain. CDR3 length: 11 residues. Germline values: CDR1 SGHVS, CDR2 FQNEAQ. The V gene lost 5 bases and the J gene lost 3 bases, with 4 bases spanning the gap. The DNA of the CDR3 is TGTGCCAGCAGCCCCGACACTGAAGCTTTCTTT. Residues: CASSPDTEAFF.

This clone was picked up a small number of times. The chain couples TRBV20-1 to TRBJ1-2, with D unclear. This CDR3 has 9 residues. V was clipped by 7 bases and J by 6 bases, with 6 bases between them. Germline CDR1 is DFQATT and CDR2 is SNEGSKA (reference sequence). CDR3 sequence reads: CSVPDGYTF. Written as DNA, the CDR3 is TGCAGTGTTCCCGATGGCTACACCTTC.

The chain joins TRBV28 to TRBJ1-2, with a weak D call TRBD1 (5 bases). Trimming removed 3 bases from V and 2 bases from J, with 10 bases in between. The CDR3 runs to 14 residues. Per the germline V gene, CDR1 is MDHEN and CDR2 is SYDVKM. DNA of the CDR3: TGTGCCAGCAGTTTGGGAGGGGAGAACTATGGCTACACCTTC. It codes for CASSLGGENYGYTF.

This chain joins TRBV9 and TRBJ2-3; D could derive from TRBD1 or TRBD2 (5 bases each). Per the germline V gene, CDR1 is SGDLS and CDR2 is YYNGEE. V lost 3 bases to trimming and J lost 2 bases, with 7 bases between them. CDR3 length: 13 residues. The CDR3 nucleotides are TGTGCCAGCAGCGCGGGGCCCACAGATACGCAGTATTTT. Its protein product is CASSAGPTDTQYF. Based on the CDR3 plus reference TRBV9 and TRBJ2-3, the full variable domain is DSGVTQTPKHLITATGQRVTLRCSPRSGDLSVYWYQQSLDQGLQFLIQYYNGEERAKGNILERFSAQQFPDLHSELNLSSLELGDSALYFCASSAGPTDTQYFGPGTRLTVL.

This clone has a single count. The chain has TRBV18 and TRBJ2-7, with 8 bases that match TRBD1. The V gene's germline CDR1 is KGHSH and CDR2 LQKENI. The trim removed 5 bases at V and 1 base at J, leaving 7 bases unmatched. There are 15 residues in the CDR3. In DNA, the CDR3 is TGTGCCAGCTCAATCGGACAGGGAGGATCCTACGAGCAGTACTTC. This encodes CASSIGQGGSYEQYF.

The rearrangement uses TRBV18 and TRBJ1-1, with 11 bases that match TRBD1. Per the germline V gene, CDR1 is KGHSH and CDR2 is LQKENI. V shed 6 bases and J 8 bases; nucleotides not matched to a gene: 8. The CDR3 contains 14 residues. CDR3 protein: CASSPGQGAQEAFF. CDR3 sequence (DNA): TGTGCCAGCTCTCCCGGACAGGGGGCGCAGGAAGCTTTCTTT.

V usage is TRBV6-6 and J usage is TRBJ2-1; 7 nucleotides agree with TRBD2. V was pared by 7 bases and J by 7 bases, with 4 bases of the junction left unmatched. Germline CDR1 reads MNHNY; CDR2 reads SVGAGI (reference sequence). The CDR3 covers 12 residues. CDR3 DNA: TGTGCCAGCACCCTGGGGGGGAATGAGCAGTTCTTC. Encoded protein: CASTLGGNEQFF.

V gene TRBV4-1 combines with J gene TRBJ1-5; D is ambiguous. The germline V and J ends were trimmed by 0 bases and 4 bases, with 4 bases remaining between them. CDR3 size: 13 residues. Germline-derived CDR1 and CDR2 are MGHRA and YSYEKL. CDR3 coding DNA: TGCGCCAGCAGCCAAGAGCGGAATCAGCCCCAGCATTTT. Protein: CASSQERNQPQHF.